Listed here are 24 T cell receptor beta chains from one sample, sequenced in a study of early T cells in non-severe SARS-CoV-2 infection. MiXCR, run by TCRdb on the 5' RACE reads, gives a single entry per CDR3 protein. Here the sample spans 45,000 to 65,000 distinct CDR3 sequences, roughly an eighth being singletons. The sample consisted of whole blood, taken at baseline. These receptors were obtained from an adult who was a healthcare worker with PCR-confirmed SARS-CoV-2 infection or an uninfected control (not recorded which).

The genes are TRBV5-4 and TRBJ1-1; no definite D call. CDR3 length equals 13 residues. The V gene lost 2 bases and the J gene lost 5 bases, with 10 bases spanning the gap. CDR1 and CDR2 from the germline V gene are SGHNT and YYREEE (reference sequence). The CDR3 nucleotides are TGTGCCAGCAGCTTATCCGACGCGACTGAAGCTTTCTTT. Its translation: CASSLSDATEAFF.

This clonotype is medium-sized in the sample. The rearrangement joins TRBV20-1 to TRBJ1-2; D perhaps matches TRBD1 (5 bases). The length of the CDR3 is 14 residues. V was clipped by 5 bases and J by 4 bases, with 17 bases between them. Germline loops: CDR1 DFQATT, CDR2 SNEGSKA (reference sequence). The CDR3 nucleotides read TGCAGTGCTCTTTCAGGGAAAGCAAGCTATGGCTACACCTTC. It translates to CSALSGKASYGYTF.

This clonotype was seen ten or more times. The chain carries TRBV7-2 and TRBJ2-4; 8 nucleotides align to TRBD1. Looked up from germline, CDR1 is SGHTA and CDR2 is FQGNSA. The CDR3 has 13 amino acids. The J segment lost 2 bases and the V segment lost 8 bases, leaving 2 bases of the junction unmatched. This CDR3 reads CASGQGSKNIQYF. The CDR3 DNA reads TGTGCCAGCGGACAGGGCTCCAAAAACATTCAGTACTTC.

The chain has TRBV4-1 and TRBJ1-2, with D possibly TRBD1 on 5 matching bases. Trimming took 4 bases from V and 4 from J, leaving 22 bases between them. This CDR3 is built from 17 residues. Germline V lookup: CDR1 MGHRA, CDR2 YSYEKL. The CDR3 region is CASSPPAGTPAPYGYTF. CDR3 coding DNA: TGCGCCAGCAGCCCCCCGGCCGGGACGCCGGCCCCCTATGGCTACACCTTC.

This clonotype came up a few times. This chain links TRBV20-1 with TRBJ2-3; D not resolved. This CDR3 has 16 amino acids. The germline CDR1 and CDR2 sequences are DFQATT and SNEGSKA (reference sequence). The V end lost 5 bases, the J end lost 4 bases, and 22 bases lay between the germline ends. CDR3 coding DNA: TGCAGTGCTCGCCGGGCCGGACCCCGAGGCCCAGATACGCAGTATTTT. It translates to CSARRAGPRGPDTQYF.

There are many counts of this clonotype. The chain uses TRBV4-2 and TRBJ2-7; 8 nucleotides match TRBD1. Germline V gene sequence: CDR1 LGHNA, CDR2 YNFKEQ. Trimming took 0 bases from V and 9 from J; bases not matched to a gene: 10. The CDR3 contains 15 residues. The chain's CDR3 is CASSQETRQGFWQYF. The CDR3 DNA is TGTGCCAGCAGCCAAGAGACCCGACAGGGGTTCTGGCAGTACTTC.

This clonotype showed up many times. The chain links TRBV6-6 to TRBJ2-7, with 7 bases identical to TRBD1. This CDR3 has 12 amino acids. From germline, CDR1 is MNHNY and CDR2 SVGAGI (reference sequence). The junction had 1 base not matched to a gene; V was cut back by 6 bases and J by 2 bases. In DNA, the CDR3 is TGTGCCAGCAGGGACAGGCCCTACGAGCAGTACTTC. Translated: CASRDRPYEQYF.

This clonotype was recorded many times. This CDR3 is CASSFTTGDIQYF. CDR3 DNA sequence: TGTGCCAGCAGCTTCACGACCGGAGACATTCAGTACTTC. The rearrangement links TRBV7-2 to TRBJ2-4; D gene uncertain. The V and J ends lost 3 bases and 8 bases respectively, with 11 bases between them. The V gene's germline CDR1 is SGHTA and CDR2 FQGNSA. CDR3 length: 13 residues.

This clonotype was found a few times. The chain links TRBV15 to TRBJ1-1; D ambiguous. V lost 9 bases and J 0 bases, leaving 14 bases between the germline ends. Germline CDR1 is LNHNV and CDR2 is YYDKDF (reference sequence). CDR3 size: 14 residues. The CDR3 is CATLPPGVNTEAFF. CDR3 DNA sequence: TGTGCCACTCTCCCCCCAGGAGTGAACACTGAAGCTTTCTTT.

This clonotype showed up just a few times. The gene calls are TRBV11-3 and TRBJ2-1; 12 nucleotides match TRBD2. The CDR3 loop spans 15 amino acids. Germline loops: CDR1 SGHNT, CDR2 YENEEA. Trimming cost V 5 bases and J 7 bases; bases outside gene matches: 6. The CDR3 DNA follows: TGTGCCAGCAGCACCGGACTAGCGGGAAGGAATGAGCAGTTCTTC. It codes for CASSTGLAGRNEQFF. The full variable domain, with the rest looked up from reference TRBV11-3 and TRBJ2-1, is EAGVVQSPRYKIIEKKQPVAFWCNPISGHNTLYWYLQNLGQGPELLIRYENEEAVDDSQLPKDRFSAERLKGVDSTLKIQPAELGDSAVYLCASSTGLAGRNEQFFGPGTRLTVL.

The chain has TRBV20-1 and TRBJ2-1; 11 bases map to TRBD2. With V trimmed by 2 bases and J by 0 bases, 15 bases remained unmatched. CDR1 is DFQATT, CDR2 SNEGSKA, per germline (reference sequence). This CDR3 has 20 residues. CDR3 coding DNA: TGCAGTGCTAGAACCCCCAGGCTAGCGGGAGGAAAAAGCTCCTACAATGAGCAGTTCTTC. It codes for CSARTPRLAGGKSSYNEQFF.

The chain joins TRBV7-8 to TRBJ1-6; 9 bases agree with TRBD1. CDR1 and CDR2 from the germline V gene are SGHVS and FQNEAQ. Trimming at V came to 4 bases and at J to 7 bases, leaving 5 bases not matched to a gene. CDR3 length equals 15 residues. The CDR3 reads CASSSQGALNSPLHF. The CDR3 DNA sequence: TGTGCCAGCAGCTCACAGGGGGCGTTGAATTCACCCCTCCACTTT.

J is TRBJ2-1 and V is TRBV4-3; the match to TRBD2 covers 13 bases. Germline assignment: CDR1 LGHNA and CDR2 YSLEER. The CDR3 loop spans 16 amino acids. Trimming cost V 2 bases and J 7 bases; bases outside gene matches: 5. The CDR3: CASSQRTSGRWNEQFF. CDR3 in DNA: TGCGCCAGCAGCCAAAGGACTAGCGGGAGATGGAATGAGCAGTTCTTC.

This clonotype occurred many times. The CDR3 sequence is CASSESSARYEQYF. The CDR3 DNA reads as TGCGCCAGCAGTGAGTCGAGCGCCCGCTACGAGCAGTACTTC. V gene TRBV10-1 combines with J gene TRBJ2-7; D is uncertain. The CDR3 totals 14 residues. V lost 0 bases and J lost 3, with 9 bases in between. From germline, CDR1 is WNHNN and CDR2 SYGVQD (reference sequence).

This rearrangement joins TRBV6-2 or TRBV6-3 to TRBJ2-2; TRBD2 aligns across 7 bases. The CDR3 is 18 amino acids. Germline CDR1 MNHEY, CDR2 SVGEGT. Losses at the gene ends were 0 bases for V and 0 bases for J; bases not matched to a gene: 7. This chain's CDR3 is CASSYSIPTSANTGELFF. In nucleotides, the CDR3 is TGTGCCAGCAGTTACTCGATCCCAACTAGCGCGAACACCGGGGAGCTGTTTTTT.

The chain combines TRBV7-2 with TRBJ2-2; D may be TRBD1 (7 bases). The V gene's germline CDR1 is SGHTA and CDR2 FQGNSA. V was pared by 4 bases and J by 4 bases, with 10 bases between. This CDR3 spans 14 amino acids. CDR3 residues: CASSSEGATGELFF. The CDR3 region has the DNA TGTGCCAGCAGCTCGGAGGGGGCCACCGGGGAGCTGTTTTTT.

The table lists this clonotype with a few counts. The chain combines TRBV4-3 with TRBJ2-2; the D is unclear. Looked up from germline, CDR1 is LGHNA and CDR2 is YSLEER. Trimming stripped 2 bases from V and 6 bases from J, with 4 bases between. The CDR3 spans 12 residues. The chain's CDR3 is CASSQRSGELFF. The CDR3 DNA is TGCGCCAGCAGCCAACGGTCCGGGGAGCTGTTTTTT.

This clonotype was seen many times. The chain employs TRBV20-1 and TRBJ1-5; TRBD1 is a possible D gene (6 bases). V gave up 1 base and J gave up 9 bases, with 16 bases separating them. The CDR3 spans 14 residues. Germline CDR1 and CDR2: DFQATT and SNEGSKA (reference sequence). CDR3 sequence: CSARGGQGTWPQHF. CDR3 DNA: TGCAGTGCTAGAGGTGGGCAGGGGACGTGGCCCCAGCATTTT.

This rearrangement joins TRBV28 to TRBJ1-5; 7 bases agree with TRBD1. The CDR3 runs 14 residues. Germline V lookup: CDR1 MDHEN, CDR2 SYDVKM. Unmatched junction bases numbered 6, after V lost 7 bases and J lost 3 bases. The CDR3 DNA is TGTGCCAGCAACGGACAGGTGGACAATCAGCCCCAGCATTTT. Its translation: CASNGQVDNQPQHF.

The CDR3 bases are TGTGCCAGCAGATCGACCGGTCGGAGCAATCAGCCCCAGCATTTT. This gives the protein CASRSTGRSNQPQHF. The V gene is TRBV28, the J gene TRBJ1-5; D remains unclear. The CDR3 covers 15 residues. CDR1 MDHEN and CDR2 SYDVKM come from the germline V gene. Trimming stripped 6 bases from V and 1 base from J, with 13 bases between.

In nucleotides, the CDR3 is TGTGCCAGCAGATACGGGACTAGCGGAGAGACCCAGTACTTC. It codes for CASRYGTSGETQYF. The chain carries TRBV7-3 and TRBJ2-5; 11 bases align to TRBD2. Germline trimming cut 6 bases from V and 4 bases from J; bases unmatched to any gene: 4. This CDR3 comprises 14 residues. Germline CDR1 and CDR2: SGHTA and FQGTGA. Full variable domain (remainder filled in from reference TRBV7-3 and TRBJ2-5): GAGVSQTPSNKVTEKGKYVELRCDPISGHTALYWYRQSLGQGPEFLIYFQGTGAADDSGLPNDRFFAVRPEGSVSTLKIQRTERGDSAVYLCASRYGTSGETQYFGPGTRLLVL.

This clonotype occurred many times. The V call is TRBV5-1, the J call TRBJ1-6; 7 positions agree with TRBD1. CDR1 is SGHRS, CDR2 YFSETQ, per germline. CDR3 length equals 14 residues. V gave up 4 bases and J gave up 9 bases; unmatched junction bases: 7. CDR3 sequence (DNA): TGCGCCAGCAGCGCAGAACAGGGGACTTCACCCCTCCACTTT. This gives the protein CASSAEQGTSPLHF.

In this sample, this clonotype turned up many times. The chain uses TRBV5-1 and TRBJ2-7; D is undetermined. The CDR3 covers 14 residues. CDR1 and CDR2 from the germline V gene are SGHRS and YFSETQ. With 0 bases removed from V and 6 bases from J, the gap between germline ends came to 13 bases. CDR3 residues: CASSLVAPSGEQYF. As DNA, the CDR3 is TGCGCCAGCAGCTTGGTTGCTCCGTCTGGCGAGCAGTACTTC.

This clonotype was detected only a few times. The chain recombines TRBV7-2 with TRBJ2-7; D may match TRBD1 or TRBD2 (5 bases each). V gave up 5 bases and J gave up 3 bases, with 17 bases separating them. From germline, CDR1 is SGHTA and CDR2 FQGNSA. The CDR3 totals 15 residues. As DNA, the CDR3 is TGTGCCAGCAGCCGGGGCCGAGAGCCAAACTACGAGCAGTACTTC. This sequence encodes CASSRGREPNYEQYF.